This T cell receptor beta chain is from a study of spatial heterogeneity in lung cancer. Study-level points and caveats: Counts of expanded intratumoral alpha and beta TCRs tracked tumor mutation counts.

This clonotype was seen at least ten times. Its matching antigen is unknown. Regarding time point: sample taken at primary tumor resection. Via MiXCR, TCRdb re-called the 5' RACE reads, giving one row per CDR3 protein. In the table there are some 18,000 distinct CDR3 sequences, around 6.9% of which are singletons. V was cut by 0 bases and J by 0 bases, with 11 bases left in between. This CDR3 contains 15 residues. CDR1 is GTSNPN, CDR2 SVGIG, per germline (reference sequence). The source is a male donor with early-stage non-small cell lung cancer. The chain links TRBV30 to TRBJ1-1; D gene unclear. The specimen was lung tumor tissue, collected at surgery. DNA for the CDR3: TGTGCCTGGAGTGTACGCGCCCGGCTGAACACTGAAGCTTTCTTT. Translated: CAWSVRARLNTEAFF. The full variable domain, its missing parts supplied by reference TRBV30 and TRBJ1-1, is SQTIHQWPATLVQPVGSPLSLECTVEGTSNPNLYWYRQAAGRGLQLLFYSVGIGQISSEVPQNLSASRPQDRQFILSSKKLLLSDSGFYLCAWSVRARLNTEAFFGQGTRLTVV.